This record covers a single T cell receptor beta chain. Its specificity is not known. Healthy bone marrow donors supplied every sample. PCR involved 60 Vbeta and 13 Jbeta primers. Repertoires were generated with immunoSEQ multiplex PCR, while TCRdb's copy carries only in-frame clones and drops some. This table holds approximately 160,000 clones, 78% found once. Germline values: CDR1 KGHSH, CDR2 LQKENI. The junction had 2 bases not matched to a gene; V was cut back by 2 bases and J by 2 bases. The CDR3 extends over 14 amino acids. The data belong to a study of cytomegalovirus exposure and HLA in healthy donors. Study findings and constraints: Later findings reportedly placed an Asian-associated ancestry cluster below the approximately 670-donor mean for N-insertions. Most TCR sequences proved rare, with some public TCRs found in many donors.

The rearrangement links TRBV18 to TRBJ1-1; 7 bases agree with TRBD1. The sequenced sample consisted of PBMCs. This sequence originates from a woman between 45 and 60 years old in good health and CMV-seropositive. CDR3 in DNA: TGTGCCAGCTCACCAGCAGGGGGTAACACTGAAGCTTTCTTT. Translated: CASSPAGGNTEAFF.